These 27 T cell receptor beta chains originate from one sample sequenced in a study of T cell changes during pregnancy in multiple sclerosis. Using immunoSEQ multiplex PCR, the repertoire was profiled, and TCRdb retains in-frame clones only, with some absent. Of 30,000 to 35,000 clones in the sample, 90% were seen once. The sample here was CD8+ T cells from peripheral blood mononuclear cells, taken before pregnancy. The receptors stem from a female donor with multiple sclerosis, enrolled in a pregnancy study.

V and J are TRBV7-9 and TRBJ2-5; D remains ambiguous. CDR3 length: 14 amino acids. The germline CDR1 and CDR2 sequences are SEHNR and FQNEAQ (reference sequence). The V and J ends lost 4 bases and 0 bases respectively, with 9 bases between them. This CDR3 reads CASSSSSYQETQYF. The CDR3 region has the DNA TGTGCCAGCAGCTCGTCGTCGTACCAAGAGACCCAGTACTTC.

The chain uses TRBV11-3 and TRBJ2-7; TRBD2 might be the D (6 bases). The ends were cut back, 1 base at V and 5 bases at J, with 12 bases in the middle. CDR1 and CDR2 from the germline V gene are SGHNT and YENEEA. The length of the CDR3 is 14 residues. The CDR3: CASSLGGGSHEQYF. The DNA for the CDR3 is TGTGCCAGCAGCTTAGGAGGAGGGTCCCACGAGCAGTACTTC.

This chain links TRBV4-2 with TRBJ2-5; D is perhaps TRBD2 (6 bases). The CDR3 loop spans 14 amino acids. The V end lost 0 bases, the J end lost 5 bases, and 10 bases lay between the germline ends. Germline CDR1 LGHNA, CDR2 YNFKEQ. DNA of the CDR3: TGTGCCAGCAGCCAAGATAGACGGGGGGAGACCCAGTACTTC. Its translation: CASSQDRRGETQYF.

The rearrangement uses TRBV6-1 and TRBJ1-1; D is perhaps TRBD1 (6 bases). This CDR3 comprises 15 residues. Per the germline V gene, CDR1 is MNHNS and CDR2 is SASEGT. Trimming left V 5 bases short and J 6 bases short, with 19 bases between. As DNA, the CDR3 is TGTGCCAGCAGTCCCACCTTTGGTGGGGGCCCTGAAGCTTTCTTT. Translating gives CASSPTFGGGPEAFF.

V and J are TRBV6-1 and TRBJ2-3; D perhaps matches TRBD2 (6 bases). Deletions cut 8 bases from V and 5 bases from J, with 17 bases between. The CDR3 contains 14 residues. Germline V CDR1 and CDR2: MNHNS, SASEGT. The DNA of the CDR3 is TGTGCCAGCGCTGGGGGGATGGAGGTAGATACGCAGTATTTT. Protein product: CASAGGMEVDTQYF.

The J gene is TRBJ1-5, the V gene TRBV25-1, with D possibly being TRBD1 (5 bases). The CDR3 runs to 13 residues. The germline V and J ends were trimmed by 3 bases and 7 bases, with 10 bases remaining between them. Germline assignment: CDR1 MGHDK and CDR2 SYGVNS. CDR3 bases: TGTGCCAGCAGTGAGGGGGGGTGGCAGCCCCAGCATTTT. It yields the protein CASSEGGWQPQHF.

The CDR3 sequence: CASSFFRDSYEQYF. As DNA, the CDR3 is TGTGCCAGCAGTTTCTTCCGCGACTCCTACGAGCAGTACTTC. This chain joins TRBV27 and TRBJ2-7, with no clear D. Germline CDR1 reads MNHEY; CDR2 reads SMNVEV (reference sequence). The CDR3 runs 14 residues. The germline V and J ends were trimmed by 3 bases and 0 bases, with 9 bases remaining between them.

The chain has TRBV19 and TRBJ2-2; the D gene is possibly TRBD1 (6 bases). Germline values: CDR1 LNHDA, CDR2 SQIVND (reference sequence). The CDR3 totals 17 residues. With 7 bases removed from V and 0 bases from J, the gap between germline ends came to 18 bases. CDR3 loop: CASNPGHPSPNTGELFF. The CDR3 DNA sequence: TGTGCCAGTAATCCGGGACATCCTTCTCCGAACACCGGGGAGCTGTTTTTT. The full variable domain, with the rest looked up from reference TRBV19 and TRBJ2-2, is DGGITQSPKYLFRKEGQNVTLSCEQNLNHDAMYWYRQDPGQGLRLIYYSQIVNDFQKGDIAEGYSVSREKKESFPLTVTSAQKNPTAFYLCASNPGHPSPNTGELFFGEGSRLTVL.

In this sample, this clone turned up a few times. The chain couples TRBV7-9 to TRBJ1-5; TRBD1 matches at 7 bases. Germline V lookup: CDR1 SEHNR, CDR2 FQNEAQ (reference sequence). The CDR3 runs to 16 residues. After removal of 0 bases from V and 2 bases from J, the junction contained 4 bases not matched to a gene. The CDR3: CASSLATTGGNQPQHF. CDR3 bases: TGTGCCAGCAGCTTAGCAACCACAGGGGGCAATCAGCCCCAGCATTTT. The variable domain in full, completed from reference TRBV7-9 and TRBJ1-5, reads DTGVSQNPRHKITKRGQNVTFRCDPISEHNRLYWYRQTLGQGPEFLTYFQNEAQLEKSRLLSDRFSAERPKGSFSTLEIQRTEQGDSAMYLCASSLATTGGNQPQHFGDGTRLSIL.

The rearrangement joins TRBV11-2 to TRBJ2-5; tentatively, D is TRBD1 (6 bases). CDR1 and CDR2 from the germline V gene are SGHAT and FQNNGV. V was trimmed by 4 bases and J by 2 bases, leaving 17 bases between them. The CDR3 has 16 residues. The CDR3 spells CASSSTTGTFQETQYF. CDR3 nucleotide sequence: TGTGCCAGCAGCTCGACGACAGGCACCTTTCAAGAGACCCAGTACTTC.

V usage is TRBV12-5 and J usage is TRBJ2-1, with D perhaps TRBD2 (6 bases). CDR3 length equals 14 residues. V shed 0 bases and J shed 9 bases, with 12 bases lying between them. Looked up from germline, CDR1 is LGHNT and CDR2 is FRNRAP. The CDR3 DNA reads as TGTGCTAGTGGTTTGGTAATTACCGGGGGTGAGCAGTTCTTC. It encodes CASGLVITGGEQFF. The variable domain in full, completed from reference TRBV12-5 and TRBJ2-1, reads DARVTQTPRHKVTEMGQEVTMRCQPILGHNTVFWYRQTMMQGLELLAYFRNRAPLDDSGMPKDRFSAEMPDATLATLKIQPSEPRDSAVYFCASGLVITGGEQFFGPGTRLTVL.

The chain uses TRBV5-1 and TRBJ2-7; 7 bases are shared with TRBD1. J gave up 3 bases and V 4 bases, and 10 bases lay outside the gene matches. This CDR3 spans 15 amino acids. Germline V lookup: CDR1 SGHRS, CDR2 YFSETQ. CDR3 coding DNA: TGCGCCAGCAGCCTGGACCTGACAGGGTACTACGAGCAGTACTTC. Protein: CASSLDLTGYYEQYF.

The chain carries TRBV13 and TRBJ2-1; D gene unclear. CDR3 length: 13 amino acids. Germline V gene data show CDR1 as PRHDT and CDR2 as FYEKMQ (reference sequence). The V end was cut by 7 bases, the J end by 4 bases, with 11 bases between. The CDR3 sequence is CASKDSLYNEQFF. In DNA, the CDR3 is TGTGCCAGCAAAGACTCCCTTTACAATGAGCAGTTCTTC.

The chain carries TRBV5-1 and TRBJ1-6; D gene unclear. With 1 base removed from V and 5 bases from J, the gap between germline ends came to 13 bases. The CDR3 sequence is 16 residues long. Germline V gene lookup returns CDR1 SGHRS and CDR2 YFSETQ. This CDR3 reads CASSLSQVRDNSPLHF. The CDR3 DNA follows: TGCGCCAGCAGCTTGAGTCAGGTGAGGGATAATTCACCCCTCCACTTT. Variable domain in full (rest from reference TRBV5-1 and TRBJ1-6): KAGVTQTPRYLIKTRGQQVTLSCSPISGHRSVSWYQQTPGQGLQFLFEYFSETQRNKGNFPGRFSGRQFSNSRSEMNVSTLELGDSALYLCASSLSQVRDNSPLHFGNGTRLTVT.

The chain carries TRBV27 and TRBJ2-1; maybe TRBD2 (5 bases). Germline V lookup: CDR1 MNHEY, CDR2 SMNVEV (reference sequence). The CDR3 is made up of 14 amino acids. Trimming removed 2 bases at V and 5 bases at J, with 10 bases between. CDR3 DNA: TGTGCCAGCAGTTTACAGGACGGGAACAATGAGCAGTTCTTC. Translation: CASSLQDGNNEQFF.

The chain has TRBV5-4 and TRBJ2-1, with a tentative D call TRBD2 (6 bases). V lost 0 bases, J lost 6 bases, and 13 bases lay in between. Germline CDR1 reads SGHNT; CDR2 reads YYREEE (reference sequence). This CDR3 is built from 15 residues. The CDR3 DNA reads TGTGCCAGCAGCTTGGGGCGGGGTAGGGGCAATGAGCAGTTCTTC. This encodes CASSLGRGRGNEQFF.

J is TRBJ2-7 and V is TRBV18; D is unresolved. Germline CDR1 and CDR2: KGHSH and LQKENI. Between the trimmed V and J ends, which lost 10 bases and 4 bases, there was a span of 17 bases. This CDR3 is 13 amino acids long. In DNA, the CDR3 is TGTGCCACCAGGCCGGCAGGCTTGTACGAGCAGTACTTC. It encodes CATRPAGLYEQYF.

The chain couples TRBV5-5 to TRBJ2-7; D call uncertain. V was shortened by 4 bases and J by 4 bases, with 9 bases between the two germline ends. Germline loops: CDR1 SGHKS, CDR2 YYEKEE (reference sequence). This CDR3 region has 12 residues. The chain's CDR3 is CASSATLYEQYF. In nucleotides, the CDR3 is TGTGCCAGCAGCGCGACTCTGTACGAGCAGTACTTC.

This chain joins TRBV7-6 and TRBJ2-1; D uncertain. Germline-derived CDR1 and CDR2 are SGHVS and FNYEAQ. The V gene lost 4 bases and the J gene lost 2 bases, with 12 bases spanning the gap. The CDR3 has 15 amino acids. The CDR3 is CASSSQSPAYNEQFF. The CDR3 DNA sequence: TGTGCCAGCAGCTCCCAGTCCCCAGCCTACAATGAGCAGTTCTTC.

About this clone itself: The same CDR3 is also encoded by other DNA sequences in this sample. The CDR3 loop reads CASSISAGGPNEQFF. As DNA, the CDR3 is TGTGCCAGTAGTATCTCGGCGGGAGGGCCCAATGAGCAGTTCTTC. V is TRBV19 and J is TRBJ2-1; 9 bases agree with TRBD2. Germline CDR1 and CDR2: LNHDA and SQIVND (reference sequence). J lost 6 bases, V lost 3 bases, and 6 bases had no gene match. The CDR3 is made up of 15 amino acids. The variable domain in full, with the rest retrieved from reference TRBV19 and TRBJ2-1, is DGGITQSPKYLFRKEGQNVTLSCEQNLNHDAMYWYRQDPGQGLRLIYYSQIVNDFQKGDIAEGYSVSREKKESFPLTVTSAQKNPTAFYLCASSISAGGPNEQFFGPGTRLTVL.

CDR3 region: CASSPWEGESSEQFF. CDR3 coding DNA: TGCGCCAGCAGCCCCTGGGAGGGGGAATCGAGTGAGCAGTTCTTC. The chain links TRBV4-3 to TRBJ2-1, with D maybe TRBD2 (7 bases). The V end lost 4 bases, the J end lost 9 bases, and 19 bases lay between the germline ends. The CDR3 covers 15 residues. CDR1 is LGHNA and CDR2 is YSLEER in the germline V gene.

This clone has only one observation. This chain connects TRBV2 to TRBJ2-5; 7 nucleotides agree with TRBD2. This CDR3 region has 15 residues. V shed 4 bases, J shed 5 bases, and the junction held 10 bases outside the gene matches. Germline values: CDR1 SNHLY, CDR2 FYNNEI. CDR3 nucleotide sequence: TGTGCCAGCAGTGGGGGGGACTACCTGTCTGAGACCCAGTACTTC. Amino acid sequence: CASSGGDYLSETQYF.

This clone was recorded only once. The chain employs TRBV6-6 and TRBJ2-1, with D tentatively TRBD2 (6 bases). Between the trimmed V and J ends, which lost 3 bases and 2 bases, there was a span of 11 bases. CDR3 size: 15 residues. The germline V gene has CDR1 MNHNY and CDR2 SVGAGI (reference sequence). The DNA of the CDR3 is TGTGCCAGCAGTTATCGAGGAGGGCCCTACAATGAGCAGTTCTTC. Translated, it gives CASSYRGGPYNEQFF.

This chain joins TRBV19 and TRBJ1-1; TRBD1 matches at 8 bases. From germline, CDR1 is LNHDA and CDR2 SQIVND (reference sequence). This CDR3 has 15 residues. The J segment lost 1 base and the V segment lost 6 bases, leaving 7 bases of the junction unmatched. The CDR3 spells CASRTGALTNTEAFF. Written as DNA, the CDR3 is TGTGCCAGTAGGACAGGGGCCTTGACGAACACTGAAGCTTTCTTT.

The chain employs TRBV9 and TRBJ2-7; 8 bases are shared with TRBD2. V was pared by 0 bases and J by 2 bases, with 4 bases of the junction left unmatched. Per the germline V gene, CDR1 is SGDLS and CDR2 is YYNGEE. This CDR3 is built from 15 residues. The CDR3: CASSVASGFPYEQYF. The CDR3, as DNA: TGTGCCAGCAGCGTAGCTAGCGGGTTCCCCTACGAGCAGTACTTC.

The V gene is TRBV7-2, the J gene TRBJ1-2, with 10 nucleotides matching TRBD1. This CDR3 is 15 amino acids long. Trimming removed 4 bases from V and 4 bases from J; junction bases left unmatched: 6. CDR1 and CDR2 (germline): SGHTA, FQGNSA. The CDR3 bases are TGTGCCAGCAGCTCCATGGACAGGGGGTTCTATGGCTACACCTTC. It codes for CASSSMDRGFYGYTF.

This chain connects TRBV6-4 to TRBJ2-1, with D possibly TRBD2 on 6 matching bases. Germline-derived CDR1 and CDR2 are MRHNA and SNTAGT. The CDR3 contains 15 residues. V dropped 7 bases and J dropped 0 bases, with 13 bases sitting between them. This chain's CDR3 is CASTRDSFSYNEQFF. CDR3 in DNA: TGTGCCAGCACCAGGGACTCGTTCTCCTACAATGAGCAGTTCTTC.